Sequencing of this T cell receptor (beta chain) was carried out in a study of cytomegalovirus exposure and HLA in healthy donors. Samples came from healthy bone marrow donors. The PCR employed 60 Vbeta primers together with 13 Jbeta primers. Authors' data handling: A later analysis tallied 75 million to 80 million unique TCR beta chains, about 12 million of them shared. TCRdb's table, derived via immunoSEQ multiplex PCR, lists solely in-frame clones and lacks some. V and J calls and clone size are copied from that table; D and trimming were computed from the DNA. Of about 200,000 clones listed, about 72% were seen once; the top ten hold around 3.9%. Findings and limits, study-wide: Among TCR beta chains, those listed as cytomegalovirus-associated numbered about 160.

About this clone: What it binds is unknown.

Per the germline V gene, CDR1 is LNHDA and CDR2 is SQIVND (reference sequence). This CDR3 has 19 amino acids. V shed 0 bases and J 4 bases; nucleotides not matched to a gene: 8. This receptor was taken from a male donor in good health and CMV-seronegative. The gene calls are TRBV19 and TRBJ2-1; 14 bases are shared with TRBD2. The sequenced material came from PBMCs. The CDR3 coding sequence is TGTGCCAGTAGTATAGATAGACTAGCGGGAGGGGGGAGGTACAATGAGCAGTTCTTC. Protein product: CASSIDRLAGGGRYNEQFF.